This TCR beta chain was obtained from a study of blood T cell repertoires in COVID-19. Across the whole study: Donors in the United States, Italy and Spain gave samples during acute or convalescent COVID-19. Sources were T cells, B-cell-depleted T cells, or PBMCs; the material itself was cDNA or gDNA.

Clones were sequenced by immunoSEQ multiplex PCR, and TCRdb holds only the in-frame ones, with some missing. In the table there are some 110,000 clones, around 80% of which are singletons. The CDR3 covers 17 residues. The V segment lost 5 bases and the J segment 4 bases; nucleotides outside the gene matches: 14. Per the germline V gene, CDR1 is SEHNR and CDR2 is FQNEAQ (reference sequence). The sample taken for sequencing was peripheral blood. The sequence was collected from a man in his forties or fifties with acute or convalescent COVID-19. This chain links TRBV7-9 with TRBJ1-1; TRBD1 agrees at 9 bases. The CDR3 sequence is CASSPFSGQGVSTEAFF. The CDR3 DNA is TGTGCCAGCAGCCCCTTCTCGGGACAGGGTGTCAGCACTGAAGCTTTCTTT.